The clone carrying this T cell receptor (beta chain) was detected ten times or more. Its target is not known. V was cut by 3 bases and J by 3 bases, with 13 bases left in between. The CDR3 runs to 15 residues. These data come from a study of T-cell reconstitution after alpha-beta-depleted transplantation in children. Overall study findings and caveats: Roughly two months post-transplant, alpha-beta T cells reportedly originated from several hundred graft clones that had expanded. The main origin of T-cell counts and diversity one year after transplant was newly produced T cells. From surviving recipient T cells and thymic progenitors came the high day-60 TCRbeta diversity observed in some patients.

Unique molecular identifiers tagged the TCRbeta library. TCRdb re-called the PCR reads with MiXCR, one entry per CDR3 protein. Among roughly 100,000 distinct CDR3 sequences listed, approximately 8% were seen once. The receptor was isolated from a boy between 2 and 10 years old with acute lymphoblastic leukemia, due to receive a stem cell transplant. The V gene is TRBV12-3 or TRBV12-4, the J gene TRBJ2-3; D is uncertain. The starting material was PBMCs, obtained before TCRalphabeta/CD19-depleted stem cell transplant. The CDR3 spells CASSFDWAGTDTQYF. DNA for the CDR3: TGTGCCAGCAGTTTTGATTGGGCCGGTACAGATACGCAGTATTTT.